This T cell receptor (beta chain) was sequenced in a study of OX40 agonist ivuxolimab in advanced cancers. Study overall: Patients in dose escalation had liver, melanoma, kidney or head and neck cancers. Prior anti-PD-1, anti-PD-L1 or anti-CTLA-4 therapy did not bar entry, and around 39% had some. General study points: Clonal expansion was among the lowest in partial responders at 0.1-3.0 mg/kg, especially CD8+.

Germline CDR1 is MDHEN and CDR2 is SYDVKM. This CDR3 region has 13 residues. V lost 3 bases and J 1 base, leaving 6 bases between the germline ends. Sequencing was performed with immunoSEQ multiplex PCR; in TCRdb, only in-frame clones are kept and a portion is missing. Of about 22,000 clones listed, roughly 82% are singletons. About this clone: Antigen unknown. At the DNA level, this CDR3 is encoded by other sequences in the same sample as well.

The material sequenced was CD4+ or CD8+ T cells sorted from blood, taken in a trial of the OX40 agonist ivuxolimab. The TCR was taken from an adult with an advanced solid tumor such as melanoma, head and neck, liver or kidney cancer. This chain links TRBV28 with TRBJ1-1, with D uncertain. This chain's CDR3 is CASSFGGNTEAFF. The CDR3 DNA is TGTGCCAGCAGTTTCGGAGGGAACACTGAAGCTTTCTTT.